The present T cell receptor beta chain was sequenced within a study of shared clonotypes between healthy human individuals. The germline CDR1 and CDR2 sequences are MDHEN and SYDVKM. V gave up 5 bases and J gave up 7 bases; unmatched junction bases: 11. The CDR3 sequence is 15 residues long. General study findings and limits: Several donors held 4.5% to 5% of naive CD4 clonotypes in common.

Libraries were prepared by immunoSEQ multiplex PCR; TCRdb keeps only in-frame clonotypes and omits some of them. Among under 1,900,000 clones listed, approximately 98.5% were seen once. Notes on this clone: Its antigen is not identified.

This sequence joins TRBV28 and TRBJ1-5; 7 bases match TRBD1. This receptor was identified in a man aged 25 to 40 in good health. The source material was naive CD4+ T cells sorted from blood. The sample's subset: CD45RA+ positively selected. CDR3 loop: CASSPPGGPYQPQHF. The CDR3 region has the DNA TGTGCCAGCAGTCCCCCAGGGGGACCCTACCAGCCCCAGCATTTT.